Sequencing of this T cell receptor (beta chain) was carried out in a study of blood T cell repertoires in COVID-19 (dated by TCRdb to 2019 to 2021). About the study as a whole: The collaborator samples originated in the United States, Italy and Spain and spanned the acute and convalescent phases of COVID-19. The material from the prospective study consisted of cDNA or gDNA derived from T cells, B-cell-depleted T cells, or PBMCs. Deeply sampled blood TCRbeta repertoires from subjects exposed to, actively infected with, or recovered from COVID-19 were included in the dataset. The repertoires were released in a freely available public database meant as a resource for research on the immune response to SARS-CoV-2. The samples were drawn from two sources: the first 160 participants of the ongoing ImmuneRACE study, and 1,254 subjects contributed by 6 global collaborators. Sample metadata almost always included a de-identified subject ID, COVID-19 status, age in years and sex. Where available, HLA class I and class II types were taken from metadata supplied by the sample provider and were not determined by assay-based typing. The study at large found these results: Clinical and demographic metadata were provided uncurated, with the amount varying by source and participant.

TCRbeta CDR3 regions were amplified from genomic DNA by means of the immunoSEQ Assay, a bias-controlled multiplex PCR. As for how the authors treated the data: Within the assay, amplification of reference gene primers was used to estimate how many nucleated cells each sample contained. Sequence reads were collapsed and filtered to measure the absolute abundance of every unique TCRbeta CDR3 rearrangement. For each sample, productive Simpson clonality was calculated as the square root of Simpson's diversity index over productive rearrangements. As stored in TCRdb, this immuneACCESS dataset retains in-frame rearrangements with V and J assigned. A fraction of the clones does not appear; measured against another copy, unresolved V genes explain less than half of the discrepancy, and the remainder lacks a known reason. That table is the source of V, J and clone size, and D and trimming were worked out from the DNA. The sample data list about 47,000 clones, and over 85% of these were observed just once. The top ten clones comprise 9% of the sample.

The collaborating institutions used their own protocols to collect whole blood in K2EDTA tubes. Collaborator samples were shipped for TCRbeta analysis as frozen whole blood, isolated PBMCs, or DNA extracted from either sample type. Worth noting for this clone: It lacks a known antigen. Base qualities are not at hand, and no much larger clone is one base apart.

The junction shows trimming of 4 bases on V and 5 bases on J, and the gene matches do not reach 11 bases of it. CDR1 and CDR2, looked up from the germline V gene, are SGHNT and YENEEA. From its cysteine to its phenylalanine, the CDR3 spans 16 amino acids. Only the CDR3 region is kept as DNA, spanning 48 bases read in frame from base 1. The chain was built from TRBV11-3 and TRBJ2-1, with TRBD1 matching 7 junction bases. Source material: peripheral blood. This clonotype originated in an elderly man with active or convalescent COVID-19. In nucleotides, the sequence is TGTGCCAGCAGCTCCGGCTCTGGTGACAGGGACAATGAGCAGTTCTTC. The resulting protein is CASSSGSGDRDNEQFF.